This paragraph reports one TCR beta chain. Clones were sequenced by immunoSEQ multiplex PCR, and TCRdb holds only the in-frame ones, with some missing. The data show a few hundred thousand clones, with around 86% seen just once and approximately 0.84% held by the top ten. The data were taken from a study of cytomegalovirus exposure and HLA in healthy donors. Trimming left V 6 bases short and J 2 bases short, with 14 bases between. CDR1 and CDR2 from the germline V gene are SQVTM and ANQGSEA. This CDR3 is built from 14 residues. This rearrangement joins TRBV29-1 to TRBJ1-5; no reliable D call. The sequence derives from a woman younger than 35 in good health and CMV-seronegative. Sequenced material: PBMCs. The CDR3 is CSVPTGAGNQPQHF. The CDR3 DNA reads TGCAGCGTCCCCACTGGAGCCGGCAATCAGCCCCAGCATTTT.